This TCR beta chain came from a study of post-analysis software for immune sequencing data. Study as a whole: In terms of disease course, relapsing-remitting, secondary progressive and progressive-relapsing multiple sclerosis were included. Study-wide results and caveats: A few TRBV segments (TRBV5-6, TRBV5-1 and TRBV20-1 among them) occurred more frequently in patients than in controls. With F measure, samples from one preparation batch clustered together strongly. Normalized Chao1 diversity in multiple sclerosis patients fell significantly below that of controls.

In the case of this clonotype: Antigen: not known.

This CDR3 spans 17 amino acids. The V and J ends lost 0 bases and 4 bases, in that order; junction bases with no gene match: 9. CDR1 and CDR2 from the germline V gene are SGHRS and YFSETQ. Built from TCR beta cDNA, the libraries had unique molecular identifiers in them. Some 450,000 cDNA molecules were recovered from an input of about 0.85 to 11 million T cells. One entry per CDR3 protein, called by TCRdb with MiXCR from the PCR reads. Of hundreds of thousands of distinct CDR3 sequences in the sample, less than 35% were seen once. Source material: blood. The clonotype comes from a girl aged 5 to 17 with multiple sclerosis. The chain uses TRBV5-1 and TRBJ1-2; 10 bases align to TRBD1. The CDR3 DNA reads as TGCGCCAGCAGCTTGGGACAGGGGGCCAAGGCAATCTATGGCTACACCTTC. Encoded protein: CASSLGQGAKAIYGYTF.